The clone carrying this T cell receptor (beta chain) has just a few counts. Germline loops: CDR1 SGHVS, CDR2 FNYEAQ. This CDR3 comprises 16 residues. After removal of 3 bases from V and 2 bases from J, the junction contained 8 bases not matched to a gene. One entry per CDR3 protein, called by TCRdb with MiXCR from the RACE reads. The sample yields some 340,000 distinct CDR3 sequences, around 7% seen once. Time point: patch test 1, 2 weeks after DPC sensitization. Treatment denoted: therapeutic diphenylcyclopropenone sensitization with weekly scalp DPC. This sample stems from a study of human T cells and chemical hapten exposure.

This sample comprised whole blood, obtained in connection with sensitization to the hapten diphenylcyclopropenone (DPC). This clonotype originated in a woman between 18 and 29 years old with alopecia areata. Some clones in this sample may be carry-over from other donors' samples. V and J are TRBV7-6 and TRBJ2-3, with 7 bases matching TRBD2. CDR3 DNA sequence: TGTGCCAGCAGCTTGTGGGAGAGCGGGGACACAGATACGCAGTATTTT. It yields the protein CASSLWESGDTDTQYF.